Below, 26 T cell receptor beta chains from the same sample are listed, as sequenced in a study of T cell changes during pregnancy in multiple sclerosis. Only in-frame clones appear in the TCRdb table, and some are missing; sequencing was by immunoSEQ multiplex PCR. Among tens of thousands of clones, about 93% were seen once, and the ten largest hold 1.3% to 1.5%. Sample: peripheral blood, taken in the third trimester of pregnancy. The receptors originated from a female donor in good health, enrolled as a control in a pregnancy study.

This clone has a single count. Here the CDR3 DNA reads TGTGCCAGCAGCCCCAGCAGGGTCACAGATACGCAGTATTTT. Encoded protein: CASSPSRVTDTQYF. The chain couples TRBV13 to TRBJ2-3; perhaps TRBD1 as D (5 bases). The CDR3 is 14 amino acids. Germline V gene sequence: CDR1 PRHDT, CDR2 FYEKMQ (reference sequence). The V end was cut by 5 bases, the J end by 2 bases, with 11 bases between.

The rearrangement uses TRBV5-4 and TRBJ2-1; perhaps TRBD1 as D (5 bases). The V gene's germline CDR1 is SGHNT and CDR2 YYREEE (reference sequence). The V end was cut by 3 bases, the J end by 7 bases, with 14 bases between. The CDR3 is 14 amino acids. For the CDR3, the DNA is TGTGCCAGCAGCTGGGCGACGGCAGGGAATGAGCAGTTCTTC. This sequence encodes CASSWATAGNEQFF. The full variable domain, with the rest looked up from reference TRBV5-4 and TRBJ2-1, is ETGVTQSPTHLIKTRGQQVTLRCSSQSGHNTVSWYQQALGQGPQFIFQYYREEENGRGNFPPRFSGLQFPNYSSELNVNALELDDSALYLCASSWATAGNEQFFGPGTRLTVL.

The CDR3 loop reads CASLPSWTSGRGEFF. As DNA, the CDR3 is TGTGCCAGCCTACCCTCGTGGACTAGCGGGAGGGGGGAGTTCTTC. This chain joins TRBV28 and TRBJ2-1, with TRBD2 identical over 15 bases. V shed 8 bases, J shed 14 bases, and the junction held 13 bases outside the gene matches. The CDR3 is 15 residues long. Germline loops: CDR1 MDHEN, CDR2 SYDVKM.

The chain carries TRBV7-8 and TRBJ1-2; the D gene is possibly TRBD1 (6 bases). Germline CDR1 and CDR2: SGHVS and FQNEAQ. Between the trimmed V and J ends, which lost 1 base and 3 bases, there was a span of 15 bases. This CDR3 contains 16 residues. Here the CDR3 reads CASSLGMSAGDYGYTF. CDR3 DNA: TGTGCCAGCAGCTTAGGAATGTCAGCAGGGGACTATGGCTACACCTTC.

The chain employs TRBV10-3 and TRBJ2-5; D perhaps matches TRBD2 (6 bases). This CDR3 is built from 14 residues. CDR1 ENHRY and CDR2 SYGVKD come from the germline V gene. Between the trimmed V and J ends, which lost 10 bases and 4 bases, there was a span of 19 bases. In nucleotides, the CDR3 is TGTGCCACCAAAGTTGGGCTCGGGGGAGAGACCCAGTACTTC. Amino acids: CATKVGLGGETQYF.

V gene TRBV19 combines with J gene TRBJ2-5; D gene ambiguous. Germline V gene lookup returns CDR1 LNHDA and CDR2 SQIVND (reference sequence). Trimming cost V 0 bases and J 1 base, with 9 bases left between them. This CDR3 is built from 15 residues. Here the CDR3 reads CASSIDLRFQETQYF. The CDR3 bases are TGTGCCAGTAGTATAGATTTGAGGTTCCAAGAGACCCAGTACTTC.

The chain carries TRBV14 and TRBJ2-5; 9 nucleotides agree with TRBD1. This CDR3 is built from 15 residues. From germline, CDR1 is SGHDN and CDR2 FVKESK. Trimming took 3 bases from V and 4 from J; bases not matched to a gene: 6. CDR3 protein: CASSQDRGTGETQYF. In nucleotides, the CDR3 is TGTGCCAGCAGCCAGGACAGGGGAACGGGAGAGACCCAGTACTTC.

CDR3 DNA: TGTGCCAGCAGCGTACTAGCGGGAGCAGAAAATGAGCAGTTCTTC. As protein: CASSVLAGAENEQFF. The J gene is TRBJ2-1, the V gene TRBV9, with 10 bases identical to TRBD2. The V gene end was trimmed by 1 base and the J gene end by 7 bases; junction bases not matched to a gene: 5. Germline-derived CDR1 and CDR2 are SGDLS and YYNGEE. CDR3 length: 15 amino acids. Looking up the rest from reference TRBV9 and TRBJ2-1 gives the full variable domain: DSGVTQTPKHLITATGQRVTLRCSPRSGDLSVYWYQQSLDQGLQFLIQYYNGEERAKGNILERFSAQQFPDLHSELNLSSLELGDSALYFCASSVLAGAENEQFFGPGTRLTVL.

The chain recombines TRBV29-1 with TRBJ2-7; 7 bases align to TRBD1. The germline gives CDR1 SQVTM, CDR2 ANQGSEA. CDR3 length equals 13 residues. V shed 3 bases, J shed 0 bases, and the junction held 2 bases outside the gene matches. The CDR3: CSVDQGDSYEQYF. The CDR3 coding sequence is TGCAGCGTTGACCAGGGGGACTCCTACGAGCAGTACTTC.

CDR3 sequence (DNA): TGTGCCAGCTCACCACCAGCAGGTGATAGAGGGGAGCTGTTTTTT. Translation gives CASSPPAGDRGELFF. This chain connects TRBV18 to TRBJ2-2; D unclear. CDR1 and CDR2 from the germline V gene are KGHSH and LQKENI. V was pared by 0 bases and J by 8 bases, with 13 bases between. This CDR3 spans 15 amino acids.

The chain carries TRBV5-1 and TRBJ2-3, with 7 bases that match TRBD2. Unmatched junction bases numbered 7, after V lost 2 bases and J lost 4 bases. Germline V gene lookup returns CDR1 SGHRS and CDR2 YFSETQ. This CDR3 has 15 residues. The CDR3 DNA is TGCGCCAGCAGCTTCGGCGGGAGAGGTCCAGATACGCAGTATTTT. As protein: CASSFGGRGPDTQYF.

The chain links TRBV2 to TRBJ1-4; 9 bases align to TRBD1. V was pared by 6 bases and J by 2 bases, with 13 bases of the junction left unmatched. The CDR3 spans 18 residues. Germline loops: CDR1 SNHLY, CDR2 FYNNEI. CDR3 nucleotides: TGTGCCAGCAGATCCGGGACAGGGCCGACCCCTACTAATGAAAAACTGTTTTTT. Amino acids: CASRSGTGPTPTNEKLFF.

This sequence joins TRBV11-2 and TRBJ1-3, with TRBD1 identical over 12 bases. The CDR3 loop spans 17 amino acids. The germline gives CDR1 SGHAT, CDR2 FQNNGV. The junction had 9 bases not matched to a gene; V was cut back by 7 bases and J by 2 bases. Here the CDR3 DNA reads TGTGCCAGCACCCCCGGGACAGGGGGCTTAACTGGAAACACCATATATTTT. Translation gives CASTPGTGGLTGNTIYF.

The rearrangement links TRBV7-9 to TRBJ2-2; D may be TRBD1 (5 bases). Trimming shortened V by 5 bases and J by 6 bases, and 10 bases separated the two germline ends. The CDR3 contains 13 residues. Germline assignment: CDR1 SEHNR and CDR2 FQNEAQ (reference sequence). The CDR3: CASSVRVAGELFF. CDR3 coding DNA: TGTGCCAGCAGCGTCAGGGTCGCCGGGGAGCTGTTTTTT.

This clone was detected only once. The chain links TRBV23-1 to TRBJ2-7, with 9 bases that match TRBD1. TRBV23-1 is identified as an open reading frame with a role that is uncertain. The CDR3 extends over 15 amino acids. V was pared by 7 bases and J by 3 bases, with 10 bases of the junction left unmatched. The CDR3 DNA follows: TGCGCCAGCACTCACCTTGGGACAGGGAACTACGAGCAGTACTTC. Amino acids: CASTHLGTGNYEQYF.

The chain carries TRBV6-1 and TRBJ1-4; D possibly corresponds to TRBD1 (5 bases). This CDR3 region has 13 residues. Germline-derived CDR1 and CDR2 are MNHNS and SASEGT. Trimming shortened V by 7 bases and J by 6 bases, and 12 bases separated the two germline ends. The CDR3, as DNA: TGTGCCAGCATCAGCAGGGTTGATGAAAAACTGTTTTTT. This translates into CASISRVDEKLFF.

CDR3 bases: TGCAGCGAACTTACCACTTCGGGGGGTGAGCAGTTCTTC. This translates into CSELTTSGGEQFF. The rearrangement uses TRBV29-1 and TRBJ2-1, with 7 bases fitting TRBD2. This CDR3 has 13 amino acids. Per the germline V gene, CDR1 is SQVTM and CDR2 is ANQGSEA. With V trimmed by 7 bases and J by 9 bases, 12 bases remained unmatched.

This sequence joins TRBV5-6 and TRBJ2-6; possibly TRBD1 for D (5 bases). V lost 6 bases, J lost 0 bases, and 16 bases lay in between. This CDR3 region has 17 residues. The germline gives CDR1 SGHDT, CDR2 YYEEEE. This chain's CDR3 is CASTPDSLYSGANVLTF. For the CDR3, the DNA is TGTGCCAGCACCCCCGACAGTCTTTACTCTGGGGCCAACGTCCTGACTTTC.

The CDR3, as DNA: TGCGCCAGCAGACCACGAAGCCAGCCAGGGGGCGGAACAGATACGCAGTATTTT. Its translation: CASRPRSQPGGGTDTQYF. The chain has TRBV5-1 and TRBJ2-3; 8 bases fit TRBD1. V dropped 5 bases and J dropped 3; count of bases not matched to a gene: 17. The germline gives CDR1 SGHRS, CDR2 YFSETQ. The CDR3 has 18 amino acids.

Here the CDR3 DNA reads TGTGCCAGCAAATTGGCAGGGGGCCCCTACGAGCAGTACTTC. Protein sequence: CASKLAGGPYEQYF. This chain links TRBV6-5 with TRBJ2-7; 8 bases are shared with TRBD1. V was pared by 7 bases and J by 2 bases, with 7 bases of the junction left unmatched. Germline V gene data show CDR1 as MNHEY and CDR2 as SVGAGI. The CDR3 is 14 residues long.

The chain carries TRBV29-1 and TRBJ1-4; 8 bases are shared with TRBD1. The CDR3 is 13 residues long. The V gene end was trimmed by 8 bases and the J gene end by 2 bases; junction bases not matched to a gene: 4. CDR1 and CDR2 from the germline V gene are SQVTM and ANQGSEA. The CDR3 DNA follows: TGCAGCTCCAGGGGGCCCACTAATGAAAAACTGTTTTTT. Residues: CSSRGPTNEKLFF.

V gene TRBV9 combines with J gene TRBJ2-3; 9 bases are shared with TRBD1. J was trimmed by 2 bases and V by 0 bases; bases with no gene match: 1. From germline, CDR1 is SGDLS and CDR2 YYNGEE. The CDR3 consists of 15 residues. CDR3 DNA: TGTGCCAGCAGCGTAGGGGACAGGGTCACAGATACGCAGTATTTT. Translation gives CASSVGDRVTDTQYF.

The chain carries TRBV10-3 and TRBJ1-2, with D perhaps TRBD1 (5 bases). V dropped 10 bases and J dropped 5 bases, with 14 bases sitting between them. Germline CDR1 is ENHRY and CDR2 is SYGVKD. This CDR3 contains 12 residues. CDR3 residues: CATYGTGYGYTF. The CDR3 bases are TGTGCCACCTACGGGACTGGATATGGCTACACCTTC.

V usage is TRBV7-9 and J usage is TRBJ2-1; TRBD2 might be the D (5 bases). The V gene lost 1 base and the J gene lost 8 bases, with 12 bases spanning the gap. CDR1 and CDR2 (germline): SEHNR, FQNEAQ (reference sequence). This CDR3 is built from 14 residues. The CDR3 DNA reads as TGTGCCAGCAGCTTAGAAGGCGGGCGGTATGAGCAGTTCTTC. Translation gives CASSLEGGRYEQFF.

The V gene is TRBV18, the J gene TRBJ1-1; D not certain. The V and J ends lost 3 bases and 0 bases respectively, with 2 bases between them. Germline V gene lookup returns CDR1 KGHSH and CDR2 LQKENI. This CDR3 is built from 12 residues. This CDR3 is CASSPMNTEAFF. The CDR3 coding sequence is TGTGCCAGCTCACCCATGAACACTGAAGCTTTCTTT.

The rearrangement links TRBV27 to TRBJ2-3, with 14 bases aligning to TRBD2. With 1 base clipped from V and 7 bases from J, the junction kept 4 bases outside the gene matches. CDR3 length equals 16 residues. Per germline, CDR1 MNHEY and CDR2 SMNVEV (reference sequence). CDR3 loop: CASSLWGTSGRNTQYF. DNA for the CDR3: TGTGCCAGCAGTTTATGGGGGACTAGCGGGAGAAATACGCAGTATTTT.